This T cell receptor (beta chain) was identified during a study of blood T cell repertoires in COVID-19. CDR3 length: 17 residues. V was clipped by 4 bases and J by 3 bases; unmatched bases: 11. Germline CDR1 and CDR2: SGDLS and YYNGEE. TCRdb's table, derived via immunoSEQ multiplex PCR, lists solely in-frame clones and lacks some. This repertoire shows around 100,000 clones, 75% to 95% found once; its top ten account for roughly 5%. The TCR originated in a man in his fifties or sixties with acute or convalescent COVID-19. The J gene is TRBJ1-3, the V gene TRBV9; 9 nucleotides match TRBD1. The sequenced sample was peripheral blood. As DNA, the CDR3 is TGTGCCAGCAGCCTCACCGGGACAGGGTTACGTGGAAACACCATATATTTT. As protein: CASSLTGTGLRGNTIYF.